The present TCR beta chain was sequenced within a study of cytomegalovirus exposure and HLA in healthy donors. The PCR ran on 60 Vbeta and 13 Jbeta primers. Repertoires were generated with immunoSEQ multiplex PCR, while TCRdb's copy carries only in-frame clones and drops some. The table lists 35,000 to 55,000 clones, roughly 60% of them singletons. V dropped 4 bases and J dropped 3 bases, with 10 bases sitting between them. Germline CDR1 reads MNHEY; CDR2 reads SVGAGI. This CDR3 spans 13 amino acids. The receptor was derived from a human donor in good health. This chain connects TRBV6-5 to TRBJ2-7; D not resolved. The sequenced sample was PBMCs. Written as DNA, the CDR3 is TGTGCCAGCAGTTCTGCCACGGGCTACGAGCAGTACTTC. Protein: CASSSATGYEQYF.